This T cell receptor (beta chain) is from a study of T-cell memory formation after mild COVID-19. Study outcomes and limitations: The finding that pre-infection memory included some responding clones suggested that cross-reactive memory joined.

Barcoded TCR alpha and TCR beta cDNA libraries with UMIs came from 5'RACE using constant-segment primers. A single record per CDR3 protein comes from TCRdb applying MiXCR to the 5' RACE reads. The sample lists approximately 150,000 distinct CDR3 sequences, roughly 6.2% occurring once. In its sample, this clonotype was seen many times. Antigen specificity is unknown. The CDR3 extends over 15 amino acids. Trimming removed 3 bases from V and 7 bases from J, with 14 bases in between. The germline V gene encodes CDR1 SGDLS and CDR2 YYNGEE. Material for sequencing was PBMCs or a T cell subset sorted from them (not recorded which). The sequence was collected from an adult woman who had mild COVID-19 (a few samples of this study predate the infection). Cell type and time point are not known. This sequence joins TRBV9 and TRBJ1-6; possibly TRBD1 for D (6 bases). The CDR3 DNA sequence: TGTGCCAGCAGCGAGCTTGAGAGGGGGAATTCACCCCTCCACTTT. Translating it yields CASSELERGNSPLHF.